The 14 T cell receptor beta chains listed next were all sequenced from one sample in a study of read filtering for tumor transcriptome and immune sequencing. From approximately 400 ng of RNA, a library with molecular barcoded alpha/delta and beta/gamma adaptors was made. MiXCR was run by TCRdb on the reads, yielding one entry per CDR3 protein. The sample includes about 40,000 distinct CDR3 sequences, around 15% of them seen just once. Sequenced: a population of CD138-negative cells sorted from bone marrow. The receptors derive from a donor aged 40 or older with multiple myeloma.

This clonotype appeared a few times. V and J are TRBV7-3 and TRBJ1-2; no clear D gene. The CDR3 totals 15 residues. Trimming cost V 2 bases and J 0 bases, with 10 bases left between them. Germline lookup yields CDR1 SGHTA and CDR2 FQGTGA. CDR3 sequence: CASSLSGMANYGYTF. In DNA, the CDR3 is TGTGCCAGCAGCTTATCGGGGATGGCTAACTATGGCTACACCTTC. The full variable domain, with the rest looked up from reference TRBV7-3 and TRBJ1-2, is GAGVSQTPSNKVTEKGKYVELRCDPISGHTALYWYRQSLGQGPEFLIYFQGTGAADDSGLPNDRFFAVRPEGSVSTLKIQRTERGDSAVYLCASSLSGMANYGYTFGSGTRLTVV.

This clonotype was seen ten or more times. J is TRBJ2-1 and V is TRBV10-3, with D hard to call. Germline-derived CDR1 and CDR2 are ENHRY and SYGVKD. Trimming removed 4 bases from V and 5 bases from J, with 3 bases in between. The CDR3 spans 11 residues. The CDR3 DNA reads TGTGCCATCAGTGTGAACAATGAGCAGTTCTTC. Residues: CAISVNNEQFF.

There are many counts of this clonotype. This rearrangement joins TRBV6-5 to TRBJ2-3, with D possibly matching TRBD2 (6 bases). The V end lost 8 bases, the J end lost 3 bases, and 12 bases lay between the germline ends. CDR1 is MNHEY and CDR2 is SVGAGI in the germline V gene. This CDR3 spans 13 amino acids. CDR3 sequence (DNA): TGTGCCAGCCGGGAGATTGGTACAGATACGCAGTATTTT. Protein sequence: CASREIGTDTQYF.

This clonotype turned up a few times. This chain links TRBV28 with TRBJ2-7; D is perhaps TRBD2 (6 bases). The germline gives CDR1 MDHEN, CDR2 SYDVKM. The length of the CDR3 is 17 residues. V was clipped by 1 base and J by 4 bases, with 20 bases between them. The CDR3 nucleotides are TGTGCCAGCAGTTTATTTGCCGGACTACCAAACCTTTACGAGCAGTACTTC. This translates into CASSLFAGLPNLYEQYF.

This clonotype occurred many times. This chain connects TRBV4-3 to TRBJ2-6, with D tentatively TRBD2 (6 bases). The CDR3 is 17 residues long. V dropped 3 bases and J dropped 0 bases, with 12 bases sitting between them. Germline lookup yields CDR1 LGHNA and CDR2 YSLEER. CDR3 sequence (DNA): TGCGCCAGCAGCCAGACGGAGGGGTCCTCTGGGGCCAACGTCCTGACTTTC. The encoded protein is CASSQTEGSSGANVLTF.

This clonotype was counted at least ten times. The genes are TRBV24-1 and TRBJ2-3; 7 bases fit TRBD1. The V segment lost 5 bases and the J segment 0 bases; nucleotides outside the gene matches: 4. The germline V gene encodes CDR1 KGHDR and CDR2 SFDVKD. The CDR3 contains 15 residues. The CDR3 coding sequence is TGTGCCACCAGTGGTAGGGACAGCAGCACAGATACGCAGTATTTT. Residues: CATSGRDSSTDTQYF.

A word on this clonotype: This may be a read error: a much more frequent sequence differs by one nucleotide. Given the absence of the conserved phenylalanine or tryptophan at the CDR3 end, a read error is likely. J is TRBJ2-7 and V is TRBV11-2, with 8 bases matching TRBD1. With 1 base clipped from V and 5 bases from J, the junction kept 7 bases outside the gene matches. CDR1 and CDR2 (germline): SGHAT, FQNNGV. The CDR3 runs to 15 residues. The CDR3 region has the DNA TGTGCCAGCAGCTTAGTGAGGACAGGGAAGAACGAGCAGTACCTC. It yields the protein CASSLVRTGKNEQYL.

This clonotype was detected only a few times. The chain combines TRBV29-1 with TRBJ2-1, with a tentative D call TRBD2 (5 bases). CDR3 size: 14 residues. Looked up from germline, CDR1 is SQVTM and CDR2 is ANQGSEA. Trimming pared 7 bases from V and 2 bases from J, leaving 15 bases between. CDR3 sequence (DNA): TGCAGCGCTACCCCTAGCCCCCCCTACAATGAGCAGTTCTTC. As protein: CSATPSPPYNEQFF.

This clonotype was detected ten times or more. V and J are TRBV7-9 and TRBJ2-3; possibly TRBD1 or TRBD2 for D (5 bases each). Germline V gives CDR1 SEHNR, CDR2 FQNEAQ (reference sequence). The CDR3 is 15 residues long. The germline V and J ends were trimmed by 5 bases and 4 bases, with 16 bases remaining between them. CDR3 loop: CASSRKAGGADTQYF. The CDR3 coding sequence is TGTGCCAGCAGCCGGAAGGCTGGGGGAGCAGATACGCAGTATTTT.

V is TRBV29-1 and J is TRBJ2-1; 11 nucleotides line up with TRBD2. Trimming took 8 bases from V and 14 from J; bases not matched to a gene: 11. The CDR3 spans 12 residues. In germline, CDR1 is SQVTM, CDR2 ANQGSEA. CDR3 in DNA: TGCAGCTATACTAGCGGGGGCCGGAGCAAGTTCTTC. Its protein is CSYTSGGRSKFF.

This clonotype was recorded many times. This sequence joins TRBV4-3 and TRBJ1-2, with D hard to call. The ends were cut back, 4 bases at V and 2 bases at J, with 14 bases in the middle. In germline, CDR1 is LGHNA, CDR2 YSLEER. This CDR3 has 15 residues. The DNA of the CDR3 is TGCGCCAGCAGCCCCGGATCCGGGTACAACTATGGCTACACCTTC. It is translated as CASSPGSGYNYGYTF.

The V call is TRBV28, the J call TRBJ2-3; D uncertain. The germline gives CDR1 MDHEN, CDR2 SYDVKM. The CDR3 extends over 11 amino acids. V lost 6 bases and J lost 8, with 9 bases in between. The CDR3 is CASSHAVTQYF. As DNA, the CDR3 is TGTGCCAGCAGCCACGCAGTTACGCAGTATTTT.

The sample holds many counts of this clonotype. This chain connects TRBV6-2 or TRBV6-3 to TRBJ2-7; maybe TRBD2 (5 bases). In germline, CDR1 is MNHEY, CDR2 SVGEGT. Trimming took off 5 bases at V and 2 bases at J, with 13 bases between the two ends. The CDR3 consists of 14 residues. The CDR3 DNA sequence: TGTGCCAGCAGTCCAGACCTGGGAGCCTACGAGCAGTACTTC. Residues: CASSPDLGAYEQYF.

Only a few counts were recorded for this clonotype. The junction shows a germline mismatch at one end, possibly a read error. The V and J genes are TRBV7-2 and TRBJ2-1, with TRBD2 identical over 9 bases. CDR3 length: 17 amino acids. Per the germline V gene, CDR1 is SGHTA and CDR2 is FQGNSA. In nucleotides, the CDR3 is TGTGCCAGCAGCTTTGGGGCTAGCGGGGCCTCCTACAAGGAGCAGTTCTTC. The encoded protein is CASSFGASGASYKEQFF.